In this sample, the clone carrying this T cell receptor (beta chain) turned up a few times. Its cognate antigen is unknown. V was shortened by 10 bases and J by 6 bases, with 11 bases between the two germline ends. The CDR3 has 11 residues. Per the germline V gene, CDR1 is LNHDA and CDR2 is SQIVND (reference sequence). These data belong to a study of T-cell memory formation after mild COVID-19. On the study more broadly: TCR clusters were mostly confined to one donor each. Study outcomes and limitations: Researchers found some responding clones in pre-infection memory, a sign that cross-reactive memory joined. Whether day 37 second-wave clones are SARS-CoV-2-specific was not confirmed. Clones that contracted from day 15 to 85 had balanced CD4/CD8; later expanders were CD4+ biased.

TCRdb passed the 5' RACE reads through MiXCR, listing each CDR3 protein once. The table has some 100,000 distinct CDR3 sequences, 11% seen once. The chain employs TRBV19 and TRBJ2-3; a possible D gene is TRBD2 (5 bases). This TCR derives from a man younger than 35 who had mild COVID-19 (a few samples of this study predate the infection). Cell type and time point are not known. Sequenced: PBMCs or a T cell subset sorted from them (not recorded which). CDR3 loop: CAIPREDTQYF. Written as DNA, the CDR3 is TGTGCCATCCCGAGGGAGGATACGCAGTATTTT. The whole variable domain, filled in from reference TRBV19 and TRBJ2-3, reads DGGITQSPKYLFRKEGQNVTLSCEQNLNHDAMYWYRQDPGQGLRLIYYSQIVNDFQKGDIAEGYSVSREKKESFPLTVTSAQKNPTAFYLCAIPREDTQYFGPGTRLTVL.